This T cell receptor (beta chain) came from a study of cytomegalovirus exposure and HLA in healthy donors (dated by TCRdb to 2017 to 2019). Some background on the complete study: According to an earlier analysis of 550 to 750 of the donors, about 170 million T cells yielded some 110 million unique TCR beta sequences and about 300 Gb of sequence data. Rather than using new phenotypic data, the later analysis identified candidate immune exposures from TCR beta sequences and from how often those sequences occurred across donors. The T cell repertoires of under 750 subjects were profiled by immunosequencing and related to cytomegalovirus serostatus. In a later analysis, previously published TCR beta repertoires from several hundred donors were re-analyzed and high-resolution HLA genotyping was added so that TCR occurrence patterns could be studied. Class I and class II HLA loci were covered by the typing at four-digit resolution. The study combined high-throughput TCR immunosequencing, statistical association of individual TCRs with disease status, and machine learning to predict cytomegalovirus infection status. On average, around 230,000 unique TCR beta nucleotide sequences were sequenced per donor among a few hundred genotyped donors of the cohort, with about 17% of those sequences being non-productive. About 5 DR-DQ haplotypes were handled as single units for association and clustering, since linkage in the cohort was strong. In a later genetic analysis, genome-wide SNP genotypes for 398 of the 666 donors were used, and that subset was treated as a discovery cohort. Every discovery cohort repertoire had been produced on one sequencing platform. The study aimed to test whether cataloging public T cell receptors could reveal signatures of past pathogen exposure. In an earlier analysis of more than 550 of the donors, high-throughput TCR beta sequencing was used to judge whether each TCR beta V gene segment behaved as functional or pseudogenic. Of the 300 to 500 genotyped donors, more than 75% were placed in the genetic ancestry cluster associated with self-reported Caucasian donors. A separate validation cohort of roughly 120 different subjects was used in addition to the roughly 620-subject first cohort. The number of typed donors differed by locus: 629-630 for A, B, C, DRB1 and DQB1; some 540 for DQA1; 606 for DPA1; and roughly 470 for DPB1. Donor age, sex, ethnicity and CMV serostatus were compiled alongside the repertoire data. Roughly 300 gigabases of sequencing data and around 88 million unique TCR sequences made up an early release that covered about 640 HLA-typed donors. What the work shows at the level of the full study, not this receptor alone: Immune exposure information for the cohort was limited to CMV serostatus. Correlated functional status among segregating V segments might be attributable to linkage disequilibrium, but an unknown experimental factor could not be ruled out. The earlier analysis of almost 600 of the donors excluded 15 to 20 rarely observed V segments, including chromosome 9 orphons, because counts were too low. Only TCR beta chains were sequenced in this cohort, and the absence of alpha or paired-chain data limited detectable features. Sequencing depth was assumed to be roughly uniform across donors in the presence/absence analyses, though that assumption may not hold. A further reported finding was that TCR beta sequences accurately predicted the HLA-A and HLA-B alleles for most subjects in the first cohort. In the study, some 180 TCR beta chains were listed as associated with cytomegalovirus. Most CMV-associated TCR beta chains appeared to be HLA-restricted in a later analysis, and the HLA associations seemed to be driven largely by CMV exposure. A later genetic analysis reported fewer N-insertions in productive TCRs among donors in an Asian-associated ancestry cluster than the roughly 670-donor mean. It was suggested by the authors that the approach could potentially be generalized to other disease states and immunological phenotypes. V-gene and J-gene trimming of TCR beta chains was associated with a missense DCLRE1C variant in a later genetic analysis, and the association was replicated in an independent cohort. Three of the identified cytomegalovirus-associated TCR beta chains were confirmed in vitro to be specific for cytomegalovirus antigens. Several of the top co-occurrence clusters appeared to be linked to parvovirus B19, influenza, CMV and Epstein-Barr virus, according to a later analysis. Across donors, most TCR sequences were observed very rarely, whereas some public TCRs were present in many individuals. The classifier was reported to diagnose cytomegalovirus status with high specificity and sensitivity in both the original and validation cohorts. Assigning TCR associations to individual alleles was difficult when HLA alleles, especially DR and DQ, strongly co-occurred. In an earlier analysis of some 640 of the donors, most TCR beta V segments were observed in productive rearrangements about 87% or about 30% of the time, broadly matching IMGT annotations. Because the 87-base-pair reads could not distinguish some IMGT-functional V segments, including TRBV6-2 and TRBV6-3, those segments were excluded. According to a later analysis, TCR association rates differed among HLA loci, with DRB1 alleles showing the most associated TCRs and HLA-C alleles showing the fewest. At a false discovery rate of 0.05, a later analysis linked around 17,000 TCR beta sequences to specific HLA alleles. Because some donors lacked HLA typing at each locus, the association tests relied only on the typed subset. Compared with equally common non-associated chains, HLA-associated TCR beta chains in a later analysis were more clonally expanded and had lower generation probabilities. The sequencing pipeline was judged likely to have produced a cluster of highly shared sequence variants as a technical artifact.

In total, 500 to 700 healthy bone marrow donors made up the cohort. Cohort members were all nominally healthy when sampled, although unrecorded immune exposures were likely present. The donor was CMV seronegative and was included in the group of approximately 350 seronegative cohort members. A peripheral blood sample was collected from each donor, and TCR beta sequencing was performed on peripheral blood mononuclear cells. Genomic DNA was extracted from the blood cell samples with the Qiagen DNeasy Blood Extraction Kit. Comments on this clone: What this receptor recognizes is not known. No much larger clonotype is one base removed from it; base qualities were not supplied.

Including cysteine and phenylalanine, the CDR3 has 16 amino acids. Kept here is only the CDR3 DNA, which spans 48 bases and is read in frame from base 1. CDR1 is given as GTSNPN and CDR2 as SVGIG, both from the germline V gene (reference sequence). Trimming at the junction amounts to 2 bases on V and 6 bases on J, and the germline ends lie 22 bases apart. The receptor library was made with the immunoSEQ multiplex PCR assay. For the multiplex PCR, a mixture combining 60 forward primers for TCR Vbeta segments and 13 reverse primers for TCR Jbeta segments was used. Amplification of the CDR3 region of rearranged TCR beta genes was performed with a multiplex PCR assay on genomic DNA. On the Illumina HiSeq System, the amplified TCR beta libraries were sequenced as 87-base-pair reads. In the authors' own workflow: A later analysis counted about 80 million unique TCR beta chains across the roughly 700 repertoires, and some 11 million of these chains were shared by at least two donors. Raw reads were error-corrected and collapsed into unique sequences with a nearest-neighbor algorithm that merged closely related sequences to remove PCR and sequencing errors. V, D and J gene segments were assigned by aligning CDR3 sequences to IMGT reference sequences. For a sequence to be retained, a match of at least six nucleotides was required to both a V gene segment and a J gene segment. A rearrangement counted as productive if the CDR3 had no stop codons and remained in frame with V and J, and every other rearrangement counted as non-productive. Following IMGT convention, CDR3 was defined as the stretch from the second conserved V-encoded cysteine to the conserved J-encoded phenylalanine. Sequences without an unambiguous match to a single V gene segment were excluded from the earlier analysis of approximately 560 of the donors. In an earlier analysis of roughly 600 of the donors, a V segment was called functional when productive rearrangements were above 56.7%, and segregating when the standard deviation between donors exceeded 5%. A statistical classification framework was developed to diagnose cytomegalovirus status using the catalog of TCR beta chain sequences. A later analysis assigned V and J genes by comparing TCR nucleotide sequences with IMGT/GENE-DB human TR gene sequences. Using the TCRdist pipeline, a later analysis assigned CDR3 sequences along with most-parsimonious VDJ recombination scenarios. In a later analysis, each TCR beta chain was defined by its CDR3 amino acid sequence together with its V-gene family, and reads lacking a unique V-gene family were excluded. In a later analysis, a few hundred highly shared, low-generation-probability nucleotide sequences were removed to address suspected cross-contamination and a sequencing artifact. For each public chain, a later analysis derived a clonal expansion index from normalized ranks of inferred template counts within each repertoire. A later analysis computed generation probabilities with a VDJ recombination model fitted to out-of-frame rearrangements, and checked the results against IGoR. Hypergeometric tests were used in a later analysis to score TCR-TCR, TCR-HLA and TCR-CMV co-occurrence, with a repertoire-size bias correction applied to the TCR pairs. False discovery rates were estimated in a later analysis by permuting HLA or CMV assignments 20 times. A later analysis grouped co-occurring TCRs with DBSCAN, adding TCRdist sequence similarity when clustering within HLA-allele-positive subsets. For co-occurrence clustering, repertoires with fewer than 30,000 or more than 120,000 public chains were excluded, along with four to six repertoires with anomalous nucleotide sharing. TCRdb took this table from immuneACCESS and kept in-frame rearrangements with V and J called. Such tables lack part of the clones; where checked against another copy, unresolved V genes explain under half of the gap, and the rest is unexplained. V and J calls and clone size are those listed in that table; D and trimming were worked out from the DNA. The sample has roughly 170,000 clones on record, 82% of them singletons. The top ten clonotypes cover approximately 1.5% of the sample.

Sequencing was performed on PBMCs. The sequence derives from a male donor in good health and CMV-seronegative. The V and J genes are TRBV30 and TRBJ1-1; the D segment cannot be called with confidence. DNA sequence: TGTGCCTGGAGTTCTACCCGGGTGTCGGGGATTGCTGAAGCTTTCTTT. This encodes CAWSSTRVSGIAEAFF.